This TCR beta chain was obtained from a study of OX40 agonist ivuxolimab in advanced cancers. V lost 6 bases and J lost 0; bases outside the gene matches: 5. CDR1 ENHRY and CDR2 SYGVKD come from the germline V gene. The CDR3 has 16 amino acids. TCRdb's copy holds only in-frame clones and misses some; the assay was immunoSEQ multiplex PCR. Of 25,000 to 30,000 clones in the sample, 80% were seen once. The source was CD4+ or CD8+ T cells sorted from blood, collected in a trial of the OX40 agonist ivuxolimab. The clonotype was recovered from an adult with an advanced solid tumor such as melanoma, head and neck, liver or kidney cancer. This rearrangement joins TRBV10-3 to TRBJ2-3; TRBD2 matches 11 bases. The CDR3 DNA reads as TGTGCCATCAGGCAGACTAGCGGGGAGAGCACAGATACGCAGTATTTT. It encodes CAIRQTSGESTDTQYF.